The 18 T cell receptor beta chains presented below share a single source sample, sequenced in a study of blood T cell repertoires in COVID-19. Assay: immunoSEQ multiplex PCR; the TCRdb copy retains only in-frame clones and omits some. The sample lists approximately 170,000 clones, around 67% occurring once. What was sequenced was peripheral blood. The receptors here all came from a woman at least 80 years old with acute or convalescent COVID-19.

This clone was detected only once. The chain has TRBV5-4 and TRBJ1-2; 10 nucleotides line up with TRBD1. Germline V CDR1 and CDR2: SGHNT, YYREEE (reference sequence). V trimming: 3 bases; J trimming: 3 bases; junction bases outside the gene matches: 5. This CDR3 has 15 residues. The CDR3, as DNA: TGTGCCAGCAGCTGGACCGGGACAGGGGACTATGGCTACACCTTC. Residues: CASSWTGTGDYGYTF.

For this clone: One end of the junction varies from germline; a read error may be responsible. The DNA for the CDR3 is TGTGCCAGCAACCAATCACTTATGTACCAAGAGACCCAGTACTTC. This encodes CASNQSLMYQETQYF. The chain has TRBV3-1 (or the pseudogene TRBV3-2) and TRBJ2-5; D is unresolved. The CDR3 spans 15 residues. Germline lookup yields CDR1 LGHDT and CDR2 YNNKEL (reference sequence).

In its sample, this clone was seen a few times. The chain carries TRBV28 and TRBJ1-5; TRBD1 matches 12 bases. The V gene end was trimmed by 2 bases and the J gene end by 6 bases; junction bases not matched to a gene: 2. This CDR3 is 15 amino acids long. Germline V gene lookup returns CDR1 MDHEN and CDR2 SYDVKM. The CDR3: CASSLGTGGGQPQHF. For the CDR3, the DNA is TGTGCCAGCAGTTTAGGGACAGGGGGCGGTCAGCCCCAGCATTTT.

The rearrangement joins TRBV5-5 to TRBJ2-7; TRBD2 might be the D (6 bases). Trimming pared 4 bases from V and 0 bases from J, leaving 11 bases between. The germline gives CDR1 SGHKS, CDR2 YYEKEE (reference sequence). This CDR3 has 14 amino acids. CDR3 sequence: CASSPQGLSYEQYF. The DNA of the CDR3 is TGTGCCAGCAGCCCCCAGGGACTCTCCTACGAGCAGTACTTC.

This clone was found a few times. The gene calls are TRBV2 and TRBJ1-5, with no clear D. V was trimmed by 5 bases and J by 3 bases, leaving 5 bases between them. Per germline, CDR1 SNHLY and CDR2 FYNNEI. This CDR3 region has 12 residues. The CDR3 loop reads CASSLVNQPQHF. The CDR3 DNA is TGTGCCAGCAGTCTAGTCAATCAGCCCCAGCATTTT. Combining the CDR3 with reference TRBV2 and TRBJ1-5 gives the whole variable domain EPEVTQTPSHQVTQMGQEVILRCVPISNHLYFYWYRQILGQKVEFLVSFYNNEISEKSEIFDDQFSVERPDGSNFTLKIRSTKLEDSAMYFCASSLVNQPQHFGDGTRLSIL.

The chain uses TRBV9 and TRBJ2-1; 7 bases map to TRBD1. The CDR3 covers 15 residues. V was pared by 0 bases and J by 9 bases, with 9 bases of the junction left unmatched. Germline V CDR1 and CDR2: SGDLS, YYNGEE. The CDR3 nucleotides are TGTGCCAGCAGCGTAGAAGATGGGTGGGACAGTGAGCAGTTCTTC. Amino acids: CASSVEDGWDSEQFF.

The genes are TRBV28 and TRBJ1-4, with a weak D call TRBD1 (6 bases). The V and J ends lost 7 bases and 5 bases respectively, with 23 bases between them. The germline gives CDR1 MDHEN, CDR2 SYDVKM. This CDR3 has 17 residues. The chain's CDR3 is CASTLAALGGSNEKLFF. The CDR3, as DNA: TGTGCCAGCACCCTTGCCGCTTTAGGGGGTTCCAATGAAAAACTGTTTTTT.

The chain uses TRBV7-3 and TRBJ2-7; 10 bases line up with TRBD2. V trimming: 5 bases; J trimming: 5 bases; junction bases outside the gene matches: 6. Germline CDR1 reads SGHTA; CDR2 reads FQGTGA. The CDR3 length is 14 residues. The CDR3 DNA reads TGTGCCAGCAGCCCAAGCGGGAGGGGCAACGAGCAGTACTTC. It yields the protein CASSPSGRGNEQYF.

This clone was seen only a few times. The rearrangement links TRBV7-6 to TRBJ2-1; 10 positions agree with TRBD1. This CDR3 contains 15 residues. Germline CDR1 and CDR2: SGHVS and FNYEAQ. The V segment lost 4 bases and the J segment 10 bases; nucleotides outside the gene matches: 10. The DNA of the CDR3 is TGTGCCAGCAGCTCGTTGGAAGCGACAGGGGGCGAGCAGTTCTTC. It translates to CASSSLEATGGEQFF.

This chain connects TRBV27 to TRBJ1-2; D gene ambiguous. The ends were cut back, 5 bases at V and 5 bases at J, with 27 bases in the middle. The CDR3 is made up of 18 amino acids. Germline-derived CDR1 and CDR2 are MNHEY and SMNVEV (reference sequence). CDR3 sequence (DNA): TGTGCCAGCAGTCCCGCGTCCCGAAACAGAGAAACAAGATATGGCTACACCTTC. Translation: CASSPASRNRETRYGYTF.

J is TRBJ1-2 and V is TRBV6-5, with D perhaps matching TRBD1 (6 bases). The germline V gene has CDR1 MNHEY and CDR2 SVGAGI. V lost 5 bases, J lost 4 bases, and 14 bases lay in between. CDR3 length: 14 residues. CDR3 amino acids: CASSPADSFYGYTF. Written as DNA, the CDR3 is TGTGCCAGCAGTCCGGCGGACAGCTTCTATGGCTACACCTTC.

The chain couples TRBV7-2 to TRBJ1-2; 10 bases line up with TRBD1. With V trimmed by 5 bases and J by 8 bases, 11 bases remained unmatched. The CDR3 is 15 amino acids. CDR1 and CDR2 (germline): SGHTA, FQGNSA. This chain's CDR3 is CASSVTTGGAGGYTF. The DNA for the CDR3 is TGTGCCAGCAGCGTTACGACAGGGGGCGCAGGCGGCTACACCTTC.

The chain joins TRBV6-1 to TRBJ1-1; no clear D gene. Deletions cut 1 base from V and 3 bases from J, with 6 bases between. Germline V gene data show CDR1 as MNHNS and CDR2 as SASEGT. The CDR3 is 13 amino acids. CDR3 protein: CASSEVYYTEAFF. For the CDR3, the DNA is TGTGCCAGCAGTGAAGTATATTACACTGAAGCTTTCTTT.

The gene calls are TRBV4-1 and TRBJ1-2, with 10 bases fitting TRBD1. The V gene's germline CDR1 is MGHRA and CDR2 YSYEKL. V was pared by 0 bases and J by 6 bases, with 10 bases of the junction left unmatched. The length of the CDR3 is 17 residues. CDR3 protein: CASSQDTGTGAPHGYTF. CDR3 bases: TGCGCCAGCAGCCAAGATACGGGGACAGGGGCTCCCCATGGCTACACCTTC.

This clone has only one observation. The DNA of the CDR3 is TGTGCCGTTACAGGGGGGGTCCGAGACAATGAGCAGTTCTTC. Translation gives CAVTGGVRDNEQFF. The chain is built from TRBV10-3 and TRBJ2-1; D is perhaps TRBD1 (8 bases). This CDR3 is built from 14 residues. V gave up 11 bases and J gave up 5 bases, with 19 bases separating them. CDR1 and CDR2 (germline): ENHRY, SYGVKD.

J is TRBJ2-7 and V is TRBV6-6; 8 nucleotides agree with TRBD1. The J segment lost 3 bases and the V segment lost 6 bases, leaving 13 bases of the junction unmatched. Germline V gene lookup returns CDR1 MNHNY and CDR2 SVGAGI (reference sequence). The CDR3 length is 16 residues. The CDR3 coding sequence is TGTGCCAGCAGGCGATCAATGGGGACAGGTTACTACGAGCAGTACTTC. This encodes CASRRSMGTGYYEQYF.

This clone has more than one count but fewer than ten. V and J are TRBV7-2 and TRBJ1-1; D ambiguous. This CDR3 comprises 17 residues. Trimming pared 1 base from V and 2 bases from J, leaving 17 bases between. Germline CDR1 and CDR2: SGHTA and FQGNSA. The DNA for the CDR3 is TGTGCCAGCAGCTTAGACGGTTCTAGTGCCCGAAACACTGAAGCTTTCTTT. This sequence encodes CASSLDGSSARNTEAFF. Together with reference TRBV7-2 and TRBJ1-1, the CDR3 gives the full variable domain: GAGVSQSPSNKVTEKGKDVELRCDPISGHTALYWYRQSLGQGLEFLIYFQGNSAPDKSGLPSDRFSAERTGGSVSTLTIQRTQQEDSAVYLCASSLDGSSARNTEAFFGQGTRLTVV.

This chain links TRBV3-1 (or the pseudogene TRBV3-2) with TRBJ1-4; TRBD1 matches at 7 bases. The CDR3 is 13 amino acids. V lost 8 bases and J lost 4; bases outside the gene matches: 4. In germline, CDR1 is LGHDT, CDR2 YNNKEL (reference sequence). CDR3 sequence: CASSGQNNEKLFF. The CDR3 nucleotides are TGTGCCAGCTCGGGACAGAATAATGAAAAACTGTTTTTT.